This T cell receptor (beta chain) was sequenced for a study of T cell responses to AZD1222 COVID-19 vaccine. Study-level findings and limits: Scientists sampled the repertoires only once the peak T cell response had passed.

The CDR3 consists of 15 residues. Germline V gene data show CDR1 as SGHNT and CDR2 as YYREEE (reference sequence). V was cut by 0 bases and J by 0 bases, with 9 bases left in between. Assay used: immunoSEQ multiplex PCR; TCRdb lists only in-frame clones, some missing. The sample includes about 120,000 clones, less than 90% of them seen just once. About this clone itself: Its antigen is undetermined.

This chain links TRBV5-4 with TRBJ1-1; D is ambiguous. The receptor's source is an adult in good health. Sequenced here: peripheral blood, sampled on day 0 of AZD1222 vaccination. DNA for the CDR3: TGTGCCAGCAGCTTGGTCTCATCCTTGAACACTGAAGCTTTCTTT. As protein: CASSLVSSLNTEAFF.